A selection of T cell receptor beta chains follows, all from one sample in a study of CD8+ T cells in alopecia areata. Repertoires were generated with immunoSEQ multiplex PCR, while TCRdb's copy carries only in-frame clones and drops some. The table shows over 150,000 clones, with 55% to 75% occurring only once. Sequences were derived from CD4+ T cells sorted from blood, sampled at week 24, from a patient treated with tofacitinib. These receptors were collected from a human donor with alopecia areata. Each CDR3 is given with its conserved first and last residue. A D gene is named only where the DNA matches it firmly. Where a row states a size, it is once, few, many or the class of an expanded clone; other rows omit it.

clone size: few
CDR3 length: 13
V gene: TRBV29-1
D gene: TRBD1
J gene: TRBJ1-3
CDR3 protein: CSGGQGPGNTIYF
CDR3 DNA: TGCAGCGGGGGACAGGGCCCTGGAAACACCATATATTTT

clone size: NA
CDR3 length: 13
V gene: TRBV2
D gene: NA
J gene: TRBJ2-7
CDR3 protein: CASSEFATHEQYF
CDR3 DNA: TGTGCCAGCAGTGAATTCGCGACCCACGAGCAGTACTTC

clone size: once
CDR3 length: 16
V gene: TRBV7-9
D gene: TRBD1
J gene: TRBJ2-5
CDR3 protein: CASSYQGDRRVGTQYF
CDR3 DNA: TGTGCCAGCAGCTACCAGGGGGACAGACGCGTCGGGACCCAGTACTTC

clone size: NA
CDR3 length: 16
V gene: TRBV4-1
D gene: NA
J gene: TRBJ1-2
CDR3 protein: CASSPMWNTGSGENTF
CDR3 DNA: TGCGCCAGCAGCCCTATGTGGAACACAGGGAGTGGGGAAAACACCTTC

clone size: NA
CDR3 length: 17
V gene: TRBV29-1
D gene: TRBD2
J gene: TRBJ2-5
CDR3 protein: CSVELLSLWRGEETQYF
CDR3 DNA: TGCAGCGTTGAATTGTTAAGTCTTTGGCGGGGGGAAGAGACCCAGTACTTC

clone size: once
CDR3 length: 13
V gene: TRBV6-4
D gene: NA
J gene: TRBJ2-4
CDR3 protein: CASSEKGLGIQYF
CDR3 DNA: TGTGCCAGCAGTGAAAAAGGGCTGGGCATTCAGTACTTC

clone size: NA
CDR3 length: 12
V gene: TRBV7-3
D gene: TRBD1
J gene: TRBJ2-7
CDR3 protein: CASSFGQGQQYF
CDR3 DNA: TGTGCCAGCAGCTTCGGACAGGGCCAGCAGTACTTC

clone size: NA
CDR3 length: 14
V gene: TRBV25-1
D gene: NA
J gene: TRBJ1-6
CDR3 protein: CASSEFGQHSPLHF
CDR3 DNA: TGTGCCAGCAGTGAATTTGGGCAGCATTCACCCCTCCACTTT

clone size: NA
CDR3 length: 12
V gene: TRBV5-1
D gene: TRBD1
J gene: TRBJ1-2
CDR3 protein: CASSLTGIGYTF
CDR3 DNA: TGCGCCAGCAGCCTGACAGGGATCGGCTACACCTTC

clone size: NA
CDR3 length: 14
V gene: TRBV7-3
D gene: NA
J gene: TRBJ2-4
CDR3 protein: CASSPDPGMGIQYF
CDR3 DNA: TGTGCCAGCAGCCCCGATCCTGGAATGGGCATTCAGTACTTC

clone size: NA
CDR3 length: 12
V gene: TRBV10-3
D gene: NA
J gene: TRBJ1-5
CDR3 protein: CAISGEAQPQHF
CDR3 DNA: TGTGCCATCAGTGGCGAGGCTCAGCCCCAGCATTTT

clone size: NA
CDR3 length: 14
V gene: TRBV4-1
D gene: NA
J gene: TRBJ2-5
CDR3 protein: CASSQVPGRETQYF
CDR3 DNA: TGCGCCAGCAGCCAAGTACCAGGGAGGGAGACCCAGTACTTC

clone size: NA
CDR3 length: 14
V gene: TRBV18
D gene: TRBD2
J gene: TRBJ2-7
CDR3 protein: CASSPGLAGIEQYF
CDR3 DNA: TGTGCCAGCTCACCGGGACTAGCGGGAATCGAGCAGTACTTC

clone size: few
CDR3 length: 17
V gene: TRBV15
D gene: NA
J gene: TRBJ2-4
CDR3 protein: CATSRDSSGTSKNIQYF
CDR3 DNA: TGTGCCACCAGCAGAGATTCCTCCGGGACTTCCAAAAACATTCAGTACTTC

clone size: NA
CDR3 length: 13
V gene: TRBV29-1
D gene: NA
J gene: TRBJ1-5
CDR3 protein: CSVGQSGNQPQHF
CDR3 DNA: TGCAGCGTTGGACAGTCCGGCAATCAGCCCCAGCATTTT

clone size: NA
CDR3 length: 14
V gene: TRBV5-1
D gene: NA
J gene: TRBJ2-7
CDR3 protein: CASSFGSGRYEQYF
CDR3 DNA: TGCGCCAGCAGCTTTGGGTCAGGGAGGTACGAGCAGTACTTC

clone size: NA
CDR3 length: 14
V gene: TRBV5-1
D gene: NA
J gene: TRBJ1-1
CDR3 protein: CASASSGINTEAFF
CDR3 DNA: TGCGCCAGCGCGTCCTCAGGTATCAACACTGAAGCTTTCTTT

clone size: NA
CDR3 length: 16
V gene: TRBV4-3
D gene: TRBD1
J gene: TRBJ1-1
CDR3 protein: CASSQEGQGVRTEAFF
CDR3 DNA: TGCGCCAGCAGCCAAGAGGGACAGGGGGTAAGGACTGAAGCTTTCTTT

clone size: few
CDR3 length: 14
V gene: TRBV29-1
D gene: TRBD2
J gene: TRBJ2-3
CDR3 protein: CSVQSGISTDTQYF
CDR3 DNA: TGCAGCGTTCAAAGCGGGATCTCCACAGATACGCAGTATTTT

clone size: NA
CDR3 length: 12
V gene: TRBV30
D gene: NA
J gene: TRBJ1-1
CDR3 protein: CAWSPLNTEAFF
CDR3 DNA: TGTGCCTGGAGTCCACTTAACACTGAAGCTTTCTTT

clone size: NA
CDR3 length: 16
V gene: TRBV10-3
D gene: TRBD1
J gene: TRBJ2-7
CDR3 protein: CAISEALGQGHYEQYF
CDR3 DNA: TGTGCCATCAGTGAGGCCCTTGGACAGGGACACTACGAGCAGTACTTC

clone size: NA
CDR3 length: 13
V gene: TRBV9
D gene: TRBD1
J gene: TRBJ1-2
CDR3 protein: CASSVGDRAGYTF
CDR3 DNA: TGTGCCAGCAGCGTAGGGGACAGGGCTGGCTACACCTTC

clone size: NA
CDR3 length: 14
V gene: TRBV5-1
D gene: TRBD2
J gene: TRBJ2-7
CDR3 protein: CASSLDSGGYEQYF
CDR3 DNA: TGCGCCAGCAGCTTGGACAGCGGGGGCTACGAGCAGTACTTC

clone size: once
CDR3 length: 14
V gene: TRBV19
D gene: NA
J gene: TRBJ2-3
CDR3 protein: CASSTSSTVLTQYF
CDR3 DNA: TGTGCCAGTAGTACATCGTCGACAGTCCTTACGCAGTATTTT

clone size: NA
CDR3 length: 13
V gene: TRBV7-2
D gene: NA
J gene: TRBJ1-5
CDR3 protein: CASSLESAQPQHF
CDR3 DNA: TGTGCCAGCAGCTTAGAATCGGCTCAGCCCCAGCATTTT

clone size: NA
CDR3 length: 14
V gene: TRBV15
D gene: NA
J gene: TRBJ2-7
CDR3 protein: CATSRERTDYEQYF
CDR3 DNA: TGTGCCACCAGCAGAGAGAGGACAGACTACGAGCAGTACTTC

clone size: NA
CDR3 length: 12
V gene: TRBV27
D gene: NA
J gene: TRBJ2-5
CDR3 protein: CASSLGRETQYF
CDR3 DNA: TGTGCCAGCAGTTTGGGCCGAGAGACCCAGTACTTC

clone size: NA
CDR3 length: 16
V gene: TRBV5-6
D gene: TRBD2
J gene: TRBJ2-1
CDR3 protein: CASSLGLAGLSNEQFF
CDR3 DNA: TGTGCCAGCAGCTTGGGTCTAGCGGGGCTGAGCAATGAGCAGTTCTTC

clone size: NA
CDR3 length: 13
V gene: TRBV5-1
D gene: NA
J gene: TRBJ1-2
CDR3 protein: CASSSRLGGGYTF
CDR3 DNA: TGCGCCAGCAGTTCCCGACTTGGCGGGGGCTACACCTTC

clone size: NA
CDR3 length: 13
V gene: TRBV29-1
D gene: TRBD1
J gene: TRBJ2-1
CDR3 protein: CSVGQGAMNEQFF
CDR3 DNA: TGCAGCGTTGGCCAGGGGGCGATGAATGAGCAGTTCTTC

clone size: NA
CDR3 length: 15
V gene: TRBV4-2
D gene: TRBD2
J gene: TRBJ2-7
CDR3 protein: CASSQEAGGSYEQYF
CDR3 DNA: TGTGCCAGCAGCCAAGAGGCGGGGGGGTCCTACGAGCAGTACTTC

clone size: NA
CDR3 length: 15
V gene: TRBV4-1
D gene: NA
J gene: TRBJ1-4
CDR3 protein: CASSQGHRTNEKLFF
CDR3 DNA: TGCGCCAGCAGCCAAGGCCACAGAACTAATGAAAAACTGTTTTTT

clone size: NA
CDR3 length: 11
V gene: TRBV14
D gene: NA
J gene: TRBJ2-3
CDR3 protein: CASSQESKQYF
CDR3 DNA: TGTGCCAGCAGCCAAGAGTCTAAACAGTATTTT

clone size: few
CDR3 length: 15
V gene: TRBV6-1
D gene: TRBD2
J gene: TRBJ2-7
CDR3 protein: CASSASGSEVYEQYF
CDR3 DNA: TGTGCCAGCAGTGCCAGCGGGAGTGAGGTCTACGAGCAGTACTTC

clone size: few
CDR3 length: 15
V gene: TRBV5-1
D gene: NA
J gene: TRBJ2-3
CDR3 protein: CASSYGQLSTDTQYF
CDR3 DNA: TGCGCCAGCAGCTACGGACAGCTTAGCACAGATACGCAGTATTTT

clone size: NA
CDR3 length: 13
V gene: TRBV6-6
D gene: NA
J gene: TRBJ1-4
CDR3 protein: CASSDRLNEKLFF
CDR3 DNA: TGTGCCAGCAGTGACAGGCTTAATGAAAAACTGTTTTTT

clone size: few
CDR3 length: 16
V gene: TRBV4-3
D gene: NA
J gene: TRBJ2-2
CDR3 protein: CASSQVGQPNTGELFF
CDR3 DNA: TGCGCCAGCAGCCAAGTAGGACAGCCGAACACCGGGGAGCTGTTTTTT

clone size: NA
CDR3 length: 13
V gene: TRBV6-5
D gene: NA
J gene: TRBJ1-2
CDR3 protein: CASSYSRGRGYTF
CDR3 DNA: TGTGCCAGCAGTTACTCGCGAGGGAGAGGCTACACCTTC

clone size: NA
CDR3 length: 14
V gene: TRBV15
D gene: NA
J gene: TRBJ1-2
CDR3 protein: CATSISHREDGYTF
CDR3 DNA: TGTGCCACCAGCATTTCCCACAGGGAGGATGGCTACACCTTC

clone size: NA
CDR3 length: 12
V gene: TRBV6-5
D gene: NA
J gene: TRBJ2-7
CDR3 protein: CASRSWSYEQYF
CDR3 DNA: TGTGCCAGCAGGTCGTGGAGTTACGAGCAGTACTTC

clone size: NA
CDR3 length: 15
V gene: TRBV7-2
D gene: TRBD2
J gene: TRBJ2-1
CDR3 protein: CASSPAGTSGREQFF
CDR3 DNA: TGTGCCAGCAGCCCGGCCGGGACTAGCGGGAGGGAGCAGTTCTTC

clone size: NA
CDR3 length: 13
V gene: TRBV6-5
D gene: TRBD2
J gene: TRBJ2-7
CDR3 protein: CASRLAGGGEQYF
CDR3 DNA: TGTGCCAGCAGACTAGCGGGAGGGGGGGAGCAGTACTTC

clone size: NA
CDR3 length: 11
V gene: TRBV5-6
D gene: NA
J gene: TRBJ2-7
CDR3 protein: CASSQDYEQYF
CDR3 DNA: TGTGCCAGCAGCCAGGACTACGAGCAGTACTTC

clone size: NA
CDR3 length: 16
V gene: TRBV14
D gene: TRBD2
J gene: TRBJ2-5
CDR3 protein: CASSQTATSGMETQYF
CDR3 DNA: TGTGCCAGCAGCCAAACTGCAACTAGCGGGATGGAGACCCAGTACTTC

clone size: NA
CDR3 length: 16
V gene: TRBV29-1
D gene: NA
J gene: TRBJ1-2
CDR3 protein: CSVEDLMGARVYGYTF
CDR3 DNA: TGCAGCGTTGAAGATCTTATGGGGGCGCGAGTCTATGGCTACACCTTC

clone size: NA
CDR3 length: 13
V gene: TRBV30
D gene: NA
J gene: TRBJ1-1
CDR3 protein: CAWSRGRDTEAFF
CDR3 DNA: TGTGCCTGGAGTAGGGGCAGGGACACTGAAGCTTTCTTT